The 12 T cell receptor beta chains listed next were all sequenced from one sample in a study of cytomegalovirus exposure and HLA in healthy donors. Amplification used 60 Vbeta primers and 13 Jbeta primers. Sequencing was performed with immunoSEQ multiplex PCR; in TCRdb, only in-frame clones are kept and a portion is missing. The top ten clones hold around a quarter of a sample with tens of thousands of clones, 71% of them seen once. Material for sequencing was PBMCs. The receptors derive from a man aged 50 to 60 in good health and CMV-seropositive.

This chain links TRBV4-1 with TRBJ1-3; D is undetermined. V lost 3 bases, J lost 0 bases, and 12 bases lay in between. The V gene's germline CDR1 is MGHRA and CDR2 YSYEKL. The CDR3 consists of 16 residues. This CDR3 is CASSQATAISGNTIYF. The CDR3 coding sequence is TGCGCCAGCAGCCAGGCCACAGCAATCTCTGGAAACACCATATATTTT.

The chain uses TRBV2 and TRBJ1-2; possible D gene TRBD1, 5 bases. V shed 7 bases and J shed 4 bases, with 19 bases lying between them. The germline gives CDR1 SNHLY, CDR2 FYNNEI. The CDR3 extends over 15 amino acids. CDR3 loop: CASNTPTAASYGYTF. As DNA, the CDR3 is TGTGCCAGCAACACACCGACAGCCGCCAGCTATGGCTACACCTTC.

The chain carries TRBV5-4 and TRBJ2-7, with D perhaps matching TRBD2 (6 bases). Between the trimmed V and J ends, which lost 1 base and 7 bases, there was a span of 9 bases. CDR1 is SGHNT and CDR2 is YYREEE in the germline V gene (reference sequence). CDR3 length: 12 amino acids. The CDR3, as DNA: TGTGCCAGCAGCTTGCTCGGGGGAGAGCAGTACTTC. Protein product: CASSLLGGEQYF.

This chain links TRBV10-2 with TRBJ2-7; D is possibly TRBD1 (5 bases). The germline V gene has CDR1 WSHSY and CDR2 SAAADI. The CDR3 runs 13 residues. The ends were cut back, 6 bases at V and 7 bases at J, with 16 bases in the middle. The CDR3 sequence: CASRARVVGEQYF. In DNA, the CDR3 is TGCGCCAGCAGAGCCAGGGTTGTAGGAGAGCAGTACTTC.

This rearrangement joins TRBV28 to TRBJ2-1; a possible D gene is TRBD1 (6 bases). This CDR3 has 12 residues. The germline gives CDR1 MDHEN, CDR2 SYDVKM. Trimming cost V 2 bases and J 12 bases, with 11 bases left between them. DNA for the CDR3: TGTGCCAGCAGTTTAACCGGACAGAGGCAGTTCTTC. This encodes CASSLTGQRQFF.

The chain links TRBV14 to TRBJ2-7, with 9 bases matching TRBD2. V lost 5 bases and J lost 3; bases outside the gene matches: 5. Germline loops: CDR1 SGHDN, CDR2 FVKESK. The CDR3 sequence is 14 residues long. The CDR3, as DNA: TGTGCCAGCAGCATGATTAGCGGGAGCTACGAGCAGTACTTC. Protein product: CASSMISGSYEQYF.

This clone turned up a few times. This chain connects TRBV5-1 to TRBJ2-4, with D perhaps TRBD1 (6 bases). The length of the CDR3 is 11 residues. CDR1 is SGHRS, CDR2 YFSETQ, per germline. Between the trimmed V and J ends, which lost 3 bases and 10 bases, there was a span of 8 bases. The CDR3 DNA reads as TGCGCCAGCAGCTCCGGACAGATTCAGTACTTC. Residues: CASSSGQIQYF.

The chain employs TRBV19 and TRBJ1-1; 8 bases map to TRBD1. The CDR3 consists of 13 residues. CDR1 is LNHDA, CDR2 SQIVND, per germline (reference sequence). The junction had 4 bases not matched to a gene; V was cut back by 6 bases and J by 4 bases. The CDR3 loop is CASRQDRATEAFF. The CDR3 nucleotides read TGTGCCAGTAGACAGGACAGGGCCACTGAAGCTTTCTTT. Combining the CDR3 with reference TRBV19 and TRBJ1-1 gives the whole variable domain DGGITQSPKYLFRKEGQNVTLSCEQNLNHDAMYWYRQDPGQGLRLIYYSQIVNDFQKGDIAEGYSVSREKKESFPLTVTSAQKNPTAFYLCASRQDRATEAFFGQGTRLTVV.

This chain uses TRBV2 with TRBJ2-1; TRBD2 matches at 12 bases. The CDR3 runs to 18 residues. The V segment lost 3 bases and the J segment 8 bases; nucleotides outside the gene matches: 14. Looked up from germline, CDR1 is SNHLY and CDR2 is FYNNEI. The chain's CDR3 is CASSERTSGDSGVDEQFF. CDR3 in DNA: TGTGCCAGCAGTGAGAGGACTAGCGGGGACTCGGGGGTCGATGAGCAGTTCTTC.

The chain has TRBV9 and TRBJ1-6; no clear D. Trimming removed 0 bases at V and 13 bases at J, with 14 bases between. This CDR3 has 14 amino acids. Germline CDR1 and CDR2: SGDLS and YYNGEE. CDR3 in amino acids: CASSVAADPRPLHF. DNA for the CDR3: TGTGCCAGCAGCGTAGCGGCTGATCCGCGGCCCCTCCACTTT. Full variable domain (outside the CDR3, taken from reference TRBV9 and TRBJ1-6): DSGVTQTPKHLITATGQRVTLRCSPRSGDLSVYWYQQSLDQGLQFLIQYYNGEERAKGNILERFSAQQFPDLHSELNLSSLELGDSALYFCASSVAADPRPLHFGNGTRLTVT.

The chain recombines TRBV4-3 with TRBJ2-2, with TRBD2 as a possible D gene (5 bases). The V end lost 1 base, the J end lost 5 bases, and 5 bases lay between the germline ends. CDR1 is LGHNA, CDR2 YSLEER, per germline. This CDR3 has 13 residues. The DNA for the CDR3 is TGCGCCAGCAGCCAAGGGAGGACCGGGGAGCTGTTTTTT. Residues: CASSQGRTGELFF.

The chain links TRBV5-6 to TRBJ1-6; D remains ambiguous. This CDR3 spans 16 amino acids. Germline loops: CDR1 SGHDT, CDR2 YYEEEE. The V and J ends lost 7 bases and 5 bases respectively, with 19 bases between them. The CDR3 here is CASQRSAGPDNSPLHF. As DNA, the CDR3 is TGTGCCAGCCAAAGATCGGCAGGCCCGGATAATTCACCCCTCCACTTT.